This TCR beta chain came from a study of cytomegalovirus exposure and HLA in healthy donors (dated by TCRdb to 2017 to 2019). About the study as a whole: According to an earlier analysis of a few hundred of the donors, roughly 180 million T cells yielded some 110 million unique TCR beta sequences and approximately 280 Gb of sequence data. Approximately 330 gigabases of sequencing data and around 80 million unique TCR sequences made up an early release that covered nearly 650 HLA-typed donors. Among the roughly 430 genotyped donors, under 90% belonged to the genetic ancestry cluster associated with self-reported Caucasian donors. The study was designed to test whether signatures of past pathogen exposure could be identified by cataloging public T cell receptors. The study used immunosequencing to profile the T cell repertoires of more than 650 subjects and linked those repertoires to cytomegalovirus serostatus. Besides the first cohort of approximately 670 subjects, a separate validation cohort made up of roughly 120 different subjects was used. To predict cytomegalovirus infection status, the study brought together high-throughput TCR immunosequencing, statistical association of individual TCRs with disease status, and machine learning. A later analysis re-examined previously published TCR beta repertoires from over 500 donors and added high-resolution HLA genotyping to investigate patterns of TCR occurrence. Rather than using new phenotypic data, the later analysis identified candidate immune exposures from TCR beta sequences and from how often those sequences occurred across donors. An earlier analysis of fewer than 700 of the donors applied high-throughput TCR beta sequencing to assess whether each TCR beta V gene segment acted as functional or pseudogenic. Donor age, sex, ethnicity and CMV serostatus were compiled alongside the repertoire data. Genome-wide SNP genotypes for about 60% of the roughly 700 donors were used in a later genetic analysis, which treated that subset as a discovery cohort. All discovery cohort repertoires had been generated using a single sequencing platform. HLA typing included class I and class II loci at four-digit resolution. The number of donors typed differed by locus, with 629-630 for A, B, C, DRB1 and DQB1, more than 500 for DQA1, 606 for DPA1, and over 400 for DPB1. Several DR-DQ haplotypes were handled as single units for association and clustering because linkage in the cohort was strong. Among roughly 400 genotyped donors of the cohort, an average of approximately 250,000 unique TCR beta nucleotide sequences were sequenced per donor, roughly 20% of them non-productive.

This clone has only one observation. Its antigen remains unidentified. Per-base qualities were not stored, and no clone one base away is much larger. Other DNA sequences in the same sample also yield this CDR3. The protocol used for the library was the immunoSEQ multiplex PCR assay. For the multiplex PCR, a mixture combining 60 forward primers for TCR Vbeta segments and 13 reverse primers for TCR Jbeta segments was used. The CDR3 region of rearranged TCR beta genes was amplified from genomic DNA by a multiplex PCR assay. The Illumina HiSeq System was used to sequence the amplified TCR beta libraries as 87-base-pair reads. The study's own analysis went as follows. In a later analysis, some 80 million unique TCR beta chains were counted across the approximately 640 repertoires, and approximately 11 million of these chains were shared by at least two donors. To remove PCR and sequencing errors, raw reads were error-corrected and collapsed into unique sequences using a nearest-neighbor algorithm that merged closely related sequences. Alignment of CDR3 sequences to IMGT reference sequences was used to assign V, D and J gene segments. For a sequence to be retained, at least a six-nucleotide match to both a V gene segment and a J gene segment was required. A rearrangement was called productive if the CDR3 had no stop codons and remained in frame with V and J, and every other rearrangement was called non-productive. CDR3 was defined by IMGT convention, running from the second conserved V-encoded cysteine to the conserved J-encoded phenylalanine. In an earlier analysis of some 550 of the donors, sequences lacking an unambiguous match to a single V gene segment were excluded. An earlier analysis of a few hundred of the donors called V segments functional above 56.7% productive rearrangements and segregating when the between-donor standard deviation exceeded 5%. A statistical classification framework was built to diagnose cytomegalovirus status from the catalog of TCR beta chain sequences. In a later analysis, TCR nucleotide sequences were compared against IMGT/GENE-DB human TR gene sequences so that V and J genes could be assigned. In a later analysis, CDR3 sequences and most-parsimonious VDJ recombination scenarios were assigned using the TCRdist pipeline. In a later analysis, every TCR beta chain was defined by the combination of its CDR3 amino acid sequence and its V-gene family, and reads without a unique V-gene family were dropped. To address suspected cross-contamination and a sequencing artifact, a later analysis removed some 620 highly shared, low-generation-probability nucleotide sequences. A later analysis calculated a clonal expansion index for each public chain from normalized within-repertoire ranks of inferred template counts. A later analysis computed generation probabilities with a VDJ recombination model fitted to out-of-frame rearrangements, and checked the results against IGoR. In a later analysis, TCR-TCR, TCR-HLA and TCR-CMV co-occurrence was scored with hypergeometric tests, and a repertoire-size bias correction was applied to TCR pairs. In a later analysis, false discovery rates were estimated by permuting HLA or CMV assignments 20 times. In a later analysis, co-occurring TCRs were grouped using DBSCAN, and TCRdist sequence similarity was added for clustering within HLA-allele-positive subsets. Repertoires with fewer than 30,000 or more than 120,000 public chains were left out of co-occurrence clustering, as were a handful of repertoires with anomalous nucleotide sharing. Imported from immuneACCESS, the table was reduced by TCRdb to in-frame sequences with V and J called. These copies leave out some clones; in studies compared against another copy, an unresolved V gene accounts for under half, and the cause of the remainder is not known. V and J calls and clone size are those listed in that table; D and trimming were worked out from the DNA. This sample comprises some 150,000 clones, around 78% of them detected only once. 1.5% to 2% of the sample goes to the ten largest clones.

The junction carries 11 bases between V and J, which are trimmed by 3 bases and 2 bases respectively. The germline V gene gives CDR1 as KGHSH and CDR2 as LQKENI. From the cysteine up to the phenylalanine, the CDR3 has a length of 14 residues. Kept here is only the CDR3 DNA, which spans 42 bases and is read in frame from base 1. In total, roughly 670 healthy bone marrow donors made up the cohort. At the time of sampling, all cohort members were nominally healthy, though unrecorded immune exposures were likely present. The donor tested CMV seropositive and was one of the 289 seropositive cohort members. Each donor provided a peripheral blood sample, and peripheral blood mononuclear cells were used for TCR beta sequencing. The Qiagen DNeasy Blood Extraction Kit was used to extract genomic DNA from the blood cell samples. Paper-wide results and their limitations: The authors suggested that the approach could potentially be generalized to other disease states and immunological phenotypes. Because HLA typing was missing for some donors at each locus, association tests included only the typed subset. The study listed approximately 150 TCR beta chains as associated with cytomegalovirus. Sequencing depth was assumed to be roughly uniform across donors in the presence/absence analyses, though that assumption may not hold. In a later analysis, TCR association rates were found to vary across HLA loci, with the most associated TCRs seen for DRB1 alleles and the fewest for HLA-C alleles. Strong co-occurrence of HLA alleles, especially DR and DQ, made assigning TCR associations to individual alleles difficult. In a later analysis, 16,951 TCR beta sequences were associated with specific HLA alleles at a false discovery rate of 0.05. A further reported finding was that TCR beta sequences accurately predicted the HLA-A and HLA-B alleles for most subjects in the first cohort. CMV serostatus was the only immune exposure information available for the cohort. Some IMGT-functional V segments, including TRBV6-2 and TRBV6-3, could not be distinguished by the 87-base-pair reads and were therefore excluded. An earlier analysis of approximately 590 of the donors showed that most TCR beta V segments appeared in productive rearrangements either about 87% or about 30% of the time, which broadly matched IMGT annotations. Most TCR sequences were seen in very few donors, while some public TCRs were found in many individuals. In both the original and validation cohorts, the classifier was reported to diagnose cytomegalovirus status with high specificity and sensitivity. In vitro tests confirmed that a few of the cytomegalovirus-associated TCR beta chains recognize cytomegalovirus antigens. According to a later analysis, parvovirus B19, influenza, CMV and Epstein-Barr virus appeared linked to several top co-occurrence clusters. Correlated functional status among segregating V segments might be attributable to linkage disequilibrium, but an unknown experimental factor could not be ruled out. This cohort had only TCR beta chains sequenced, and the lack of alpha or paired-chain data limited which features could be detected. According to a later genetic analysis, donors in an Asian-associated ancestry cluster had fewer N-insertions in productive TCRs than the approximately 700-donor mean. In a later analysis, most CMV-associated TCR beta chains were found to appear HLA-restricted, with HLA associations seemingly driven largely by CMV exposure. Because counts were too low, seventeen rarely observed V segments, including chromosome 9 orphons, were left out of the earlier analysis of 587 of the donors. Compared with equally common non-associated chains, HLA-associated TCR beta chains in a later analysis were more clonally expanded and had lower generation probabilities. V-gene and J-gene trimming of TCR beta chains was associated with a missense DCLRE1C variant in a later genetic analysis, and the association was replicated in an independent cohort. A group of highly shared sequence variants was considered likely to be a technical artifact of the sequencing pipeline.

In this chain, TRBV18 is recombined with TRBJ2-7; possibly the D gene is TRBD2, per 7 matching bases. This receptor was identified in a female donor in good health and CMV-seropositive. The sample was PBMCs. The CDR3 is CASSPPGGPYEQYF. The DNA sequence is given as TGTGCCAGCTCACCGCCCGGGGGGCCCTACGAGCAGTACTTC.